Below, 14 T cell receptor beta chains from the same sample are listed, as sequenced in a study of OX40 agonist ivuxolimab in advanced cancers. The method was immunoSEQ multiplex PCR; TCRdb's version includes in-frame clones alone and lacks a portion of them. The profile shows about 79,000 clones, around 90% of them singletons. Sequences were derived from CD4+ or CD8+ T cells sorted from blood, sampled in a trial of the OX40 agonist ivuxolimab. The receptor source for this set is an adult with an advanced solid tumor such as melanoma, head and neck, liver or kidney cancer.

CDR3 protein: CASSVQRPVSYEQYF. CDR3 nucleotide sequence: TGTGCCAGCAGTGTTCAGCGGCCGGTTTCCTACGAGCAGTACTTC. The chain uses TRBV2 and TRBJ2-7, with D perhaps TRBD2 (5 bases). V lost 4 bases and J lost 1, with 14 bases in between. The germline gives CDR1 SNHLY, CDR2 FYNNEI. CDR3 size: 15 residues.

V usage is TRBV11-2 and J usage is TRBJ2-5; D is unresolved. Germline-derived CDR1 and CDR2 are SGHAT and FQNNGV. Trimming removed 3 bases at V and 6 bases at J, with 5 bases between. The CDR3 sequence is 11 residues long. The CDR3 DNA reads TGTGCCAGCAGCTTCCAGAAGACCCAGTACTTC. The encoded protein is CASSFQKTQYF. Complete variable domain (other parts from reference TRBV11-2 and TRBJ2-5): EAGVAQSPRYKIIEKRQSVAFWCNPISGHATLYWYQQILGQGPKLLIQFQNNGVVDDSQLPKDRFSAERLKGVDSTLKIQPAKLEDSAVYLCASSFQKTQYFGPGTRLLVL.

V usage is TRBV5-5 and J usage is TRBJ1-5; 8 bases agree with TRBD1. V was pared by 4 bases and J by 3 bases, with 6 bases of the junction left unmatched. The germline V gene has CDR1 SGHKS and CDR2 YYEKEE (reference sequence). The CDR3 extends over 15 amino acids. The CDR3: CASSVTGGVNQPQHF. CDR3 DNA sequence: TGTGCCAGCAGCGTAACAGGGGGAGTCAATCAGCCCCAGCATTTT.

The genes are TRBV28 and TRBJ2-3, with TRBD2 matching over 9 bases. Germline assignment: CDR1 MDHEN and CDR2 SYDVKM. The V gene end was trimmed by 1 base and the J gene end by 8 bases; junction bases not matched to a gene: 7. The CDR3 is 15 amino acids. The CDR3 nucleotides are TGTGCCAGCAGTTTATCTGCGGGAGGGCCGGGTACGCAGTATTTT. It is translated as CASSLSAGGPGTQYF. The full variable domain, with the rest looked up from reference TRBV28 and TRBJ2-3, is DVKVTQSSRYLVKRTGEKVFLECVQDMDHENMFWYRQDPGLGLRLIYFSYDVKMKEKGDIPEGYSVSREKKERFSLILESASTNQTSMYLCASSLSAGGPGTQYFGPGTRLTVL.

J is TRBJ2-7 and V is TRBV9; 13 bases match TRBD2. This CDR3 has 16 residues. Per the germline V gene, CDR1 is SGDLS and CDR2 is YYNGEE. V shed 0 bases and J 1 base; nucleotides not matched to a gene: 1. In nucleotides, the CDR3 is TGTGCCAGCAGCGTAGGGACTAGCGGGAGATCCTACGAGCAGTACTTC. Protein sequence: CASSVGTSGRSYEQYF.

This sequence joins TRBV6-4 and TRBJ2-1; TRBD2 agrees at 13 bases. V lost 4 bases, J lost 6 bases, and 3 bases stayed unmatched. Germline assignment: CDR1 MRHNA and CDR2 SNTAGT. This CDR3 comprises 15 residues. The CDR3 region is CASSAGTSGINEQFF. CDR3 bases: TGTGCCAGCAGTGCCGGGACTAGCGGGATCAATGAGCAGTTCTTC.

The V and J genes are TRBV11-3 and TRBJ2-1; D is undetermined. The CDR3 has 14 residues. The germline V gene has CDR1 SGHNT and CDR2 YENEEA. Trimming pared 1 base from V and 5 bases from J, leaving 9 bases between. The CDR3: CASSLGGRDNEQFF. The CDR3 nucleotides are TGTGCCAGCAGCTTAGGGGGAAGGGACAATGAGCAGTTCTTC.

This chain links TRBV10-2 with TRBJ2-2; 16 nucleotides align to TRBD2. Looked up from germline, CDR1 is WSHSY and CDR2 is SAAADI. The V and J ends lost 4 bases and 6 bases, in that order; junction bases with no gene match: 5. The length of the CDR3 is 17 residues. The CDR3 protein is CASSALGLAGGPGELFF. For the CDR3, the DNA is TGCGCCAGCAGTGCCCTGGGACTAGCGGGAGGGCCCGGGGAGCTGTTTTTT.

The chain recombines TRBV5-4 with TRBJ1-3; maybe TRBD1 (5 bases). The V gene's germline CDR1 is SGHNT and CDR2 YYREEE (reference sequence). Trimming took off 1 base at V and 1 base at J, with 6 bases between the two ends. CDR3 length equals 14 residues. CDR3 loop: CASSLQGSGNTIYF. The DNA for the CDR3 is TGTGCCAGCAGCTTGCAGGGATCTGGAAACACCATATATTTT.

This chain uses TRBV5-1 with TRBJ2-5, with TRBD2 matching 9 bases. The germline CDR1 and CDR2 sequences are SGHRS and YFSETQ. The CDR3 loop spans 14 amino acids. V gave up 2 bases and J gave up 5 bases; unmatched junction bases: 4. CDR3: CASSFATSGETQYF. CDR3 DNA: TGCGCCAGCAGCTTTGCCACTAGCGGGGAGACCCAGTACTTC.

The chain joins TRBV5-4 to TRBJ2-3; 10 bases line up with TRBD2. Germline V gene data show CDR1 as SGHNT and CDR2 as YYREEE (reference sequence). With 2 bases clipped from V and 2 bases from J, the junction kept 5 bases outside the gene matches. This CDR3 has 16 amino acids. The CDR3 nucleotides are TGTGCCAGCAGCTTAAGACTAGCGGGTATCACAGATACGCAGTATTTT. Its protein is CASSLRLAGITDTQYF.

V is TRBV11-2 and J is TRBJ1-2; no reliable D call. V shed 4 bases and J shed 7 bases, with 13 bases lying between them. The CDR3 totals 13 residues. Looked up from germline, CDR1 is SGHAT and CDR2 is FQNNGV. CDR3 in amino acids: CASSSRLTGGYTF. DNA of the CDR3: TGTGCCAGCAGCTCCCGACTTACGGGTGGCTACACCTTC.

This chain links TRBV6-5 with TRBJ1-1, with D maybe TRBD1 (6 bases). The V end was cut by 6 bases, the J end by 8 bases, with 22 bases between. This CDR3 contains 15 residues. Germline assignment: CDR1 MNHEY and CDR2 SVGAGI. The DNA of the CDR3 is TGTGCCAGCAGGACGGGGGCAGGGGCCAAGGGCGAAGCTTTCTTT. Its protein product is CASRTGAGAKGEAFF.

The V gene is TRBV2, the J gene TRBJ2-7; 10 nucleotides match TRBD1. The CDR3 totals 16 residues. Germline trimming cut 4 bases from V and 2 bases from J; bases unmatched to any gene: 8. The germline gives CDR1 SNHLY, CDR2 FYNNEI. CDR3 in DNA: TGTGCCAGCAGTGTACCCCCGGGACAGGGGACCTACGAGCAGTACTTC. It specifies CASSVPPGQGTYEQYF.